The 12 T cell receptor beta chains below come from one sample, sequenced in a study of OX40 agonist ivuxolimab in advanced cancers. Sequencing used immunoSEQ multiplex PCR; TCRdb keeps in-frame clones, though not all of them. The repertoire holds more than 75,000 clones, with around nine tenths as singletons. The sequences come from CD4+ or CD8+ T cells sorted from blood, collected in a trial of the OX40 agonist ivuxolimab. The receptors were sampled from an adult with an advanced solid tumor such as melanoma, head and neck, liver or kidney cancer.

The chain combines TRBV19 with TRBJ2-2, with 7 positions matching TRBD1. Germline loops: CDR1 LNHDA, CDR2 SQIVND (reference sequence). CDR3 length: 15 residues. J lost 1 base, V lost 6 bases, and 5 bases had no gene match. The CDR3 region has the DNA TGTGCCAGTAGATGGGACAGCCAGAACACCGGGGAGCTGTTTTTT. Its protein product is CASRWDSQNTGELFF.

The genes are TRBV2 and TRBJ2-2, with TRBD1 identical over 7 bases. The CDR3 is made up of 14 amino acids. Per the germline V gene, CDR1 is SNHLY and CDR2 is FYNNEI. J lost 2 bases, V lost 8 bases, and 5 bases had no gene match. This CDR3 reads CASSGTENTGELFF. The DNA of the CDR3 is TGTGCCAGCTCCGGGACAGAAAACACCGGGGAGCTGTTTTTT. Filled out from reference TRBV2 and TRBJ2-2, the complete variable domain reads EPEVTQTPSHQVTQMGQEVILRCVPISNHLYFYWYRQILGQKVEFLVSFYNNEISEKSEIFDDQFSVERPDGSNFTLKIRSTKLEDSAMYFCASSGTENTGELFFGEGSRLTVL.

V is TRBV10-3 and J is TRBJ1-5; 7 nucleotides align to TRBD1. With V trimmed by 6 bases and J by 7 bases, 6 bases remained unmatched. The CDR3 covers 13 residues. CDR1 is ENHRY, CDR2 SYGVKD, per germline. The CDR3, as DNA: TGTGCCATCAGATCGACAGGGCGACAGCCCCAGCATTTT. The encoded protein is CAIRSTGRQPQHF.

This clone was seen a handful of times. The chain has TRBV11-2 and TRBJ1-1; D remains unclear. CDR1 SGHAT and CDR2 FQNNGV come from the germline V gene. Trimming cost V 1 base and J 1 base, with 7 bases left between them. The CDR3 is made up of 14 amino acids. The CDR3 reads CASSLGPGNTEAFF. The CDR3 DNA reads TGTGCCAGCAGCTTAGGACCAGGGAACACTGAAGCTTTCTTT.

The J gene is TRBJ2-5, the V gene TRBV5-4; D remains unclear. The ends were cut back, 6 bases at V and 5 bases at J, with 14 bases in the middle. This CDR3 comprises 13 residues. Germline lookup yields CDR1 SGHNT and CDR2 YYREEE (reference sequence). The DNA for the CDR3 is TGTGCCAGCACCCTCTGGGGTGTGGAGACCCAGTACTTC. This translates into CASTLWGVETQYF.

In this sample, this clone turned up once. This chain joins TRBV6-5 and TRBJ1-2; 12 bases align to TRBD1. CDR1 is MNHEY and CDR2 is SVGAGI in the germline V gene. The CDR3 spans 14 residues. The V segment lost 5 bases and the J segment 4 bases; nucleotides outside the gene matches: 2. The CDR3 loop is CASSGDRGPYGYTF. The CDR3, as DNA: TGTGCCAGCAGTGGGGACAGGGGGCCCTATGGCTACACCTTC.

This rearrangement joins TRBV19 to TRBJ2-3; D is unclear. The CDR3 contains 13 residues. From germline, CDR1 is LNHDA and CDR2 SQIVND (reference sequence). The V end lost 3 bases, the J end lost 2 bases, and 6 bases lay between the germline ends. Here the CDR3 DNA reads TGTGCCAGTAGTATTAGTCTCACAGATACGCAGTATTTT. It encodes CASSISLTDTQYF.

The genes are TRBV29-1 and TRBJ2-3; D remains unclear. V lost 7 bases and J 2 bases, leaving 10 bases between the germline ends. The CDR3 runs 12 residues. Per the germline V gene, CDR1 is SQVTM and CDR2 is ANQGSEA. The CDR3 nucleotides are TGCAGCGCCTCGTGGCTCACAGATACGCAGTATTTT. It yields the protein CSASWLTDTQYF.

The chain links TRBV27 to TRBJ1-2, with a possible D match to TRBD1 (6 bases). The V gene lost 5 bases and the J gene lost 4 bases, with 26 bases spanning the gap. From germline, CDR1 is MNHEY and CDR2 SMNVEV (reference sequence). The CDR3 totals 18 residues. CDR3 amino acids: CASSPLRTRGISSYGYTF. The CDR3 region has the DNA TGTGCCAGCAGTCCATTAAGGACCAGGGGTATTAGTAGCTATGGCTACACCTTC.

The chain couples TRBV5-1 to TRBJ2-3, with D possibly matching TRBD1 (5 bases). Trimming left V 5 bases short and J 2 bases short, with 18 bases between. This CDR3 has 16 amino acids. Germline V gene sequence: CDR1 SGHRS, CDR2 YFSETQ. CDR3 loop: CASSKNSQGSTDTQYF. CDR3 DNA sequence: TGCGCCAGCAGTAAAAATTCGCAGGGTTCCACAGATACGCAGTATTTT.

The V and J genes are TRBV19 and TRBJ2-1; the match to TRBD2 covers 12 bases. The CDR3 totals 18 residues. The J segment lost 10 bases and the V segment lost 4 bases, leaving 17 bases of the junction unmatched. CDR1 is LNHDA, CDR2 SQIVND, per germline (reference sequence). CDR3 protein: CASSTPGLAGHRGSEQFF. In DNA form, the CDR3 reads TGTGCCAGTAGTACGCCGGGACTAGCGGGCCACAGAGGGTCGGAGCAGTTCTTC.

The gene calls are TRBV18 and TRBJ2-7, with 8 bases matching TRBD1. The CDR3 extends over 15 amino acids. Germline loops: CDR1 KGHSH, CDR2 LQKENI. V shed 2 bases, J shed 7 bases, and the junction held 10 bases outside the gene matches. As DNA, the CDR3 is TGTGCCAGCTCACCAATACCCCAGGGGGCTAGGGAGCAGTACTTC. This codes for CASSPIPQGAREQYF.